This T cell receptor beta chain stems from a study of cytomegalovirus exposure and HLA in healthy donors. In the study overall: Earlier sequencing of some 190 million T cells yielded roughly 100 million unique TCR beta sequences.

Whole-study findings and limits: Association of a missense DCLRE1C variant with TCR beta V- and J-gene trimming was reported in a later analysis. In a later analysis, most CMV-associated TCR beta chains appeared HLA-restricted. Cytomegalovirus association was listed for about 150 TCR beta chains.

PCR involved 60 Vbeta and 13 Jbeta primers. Method: immunoSEQ multiplex PCR; TCRdb's copy keeps in-frame clones and lacks some. Found here are 95,000 to 150,000 clones, around 76% of them singletons; the top ten hold 30%. The CDR3 spans 11 residues. V shed 8 bases and J shed 6 bases, with 10 bases lying between them. CDR1 is SNHLY and CDR2 is FYNNEI in the germline V gene. This clone appeared a few times. Antigen: not known. Sample: PBMCs. The chain employs TRBV2 and TRBJ1-2; D perhaps matches TRBD1 (5 bases). The receptor's source is a man in his sixties in good health and CMV-seropositive. The CDR3 loop reads CASSGGDGYTF. In nucleotides, the CDR3 is TGTGCCAGCTCAGGAGGGGATGGCTACACCTTC.